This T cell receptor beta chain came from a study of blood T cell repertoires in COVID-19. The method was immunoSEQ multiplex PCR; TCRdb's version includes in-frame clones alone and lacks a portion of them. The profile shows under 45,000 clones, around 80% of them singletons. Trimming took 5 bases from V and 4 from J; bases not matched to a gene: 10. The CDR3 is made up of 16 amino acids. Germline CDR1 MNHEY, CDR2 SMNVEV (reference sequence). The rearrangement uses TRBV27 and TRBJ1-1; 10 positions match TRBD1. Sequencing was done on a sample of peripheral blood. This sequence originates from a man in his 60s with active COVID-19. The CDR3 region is CASSTPLRDRGTEAFF. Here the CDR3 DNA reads TGTGCCAGCAGTACGCCACTGAGGGACAGGGGCACTGAAGCTTTCTTT.